The present TCR beta chain was sequenced within a study of blood T cell repertoires in COVID-19. Germline loops: CDR1 DFQATT, CDR2 SNEGSKA (reference sequence). CDR3 length: 12 residues. V was trimmed by 3 bases and J by 11 bases, leaving 14 bases between them. The table came from immunoSEQ multiplex PCR; TCRdb's copy has only in-frame clones and leaves some out. Of about 310,000 clones listed, nearly 90% are singletons. Sequenced input: PBMCs or T cells enriched from blood (not recorded which). The gene calls are TRBV20-1 and TRBJ2-1; D gene uncertain. The receptor's source is a young woman with acute COVID-19. CDR3 sequence (DNA): TGCAGTGCTAGTAAACCGGCGGATAAGCAGTTCTTC. Its protein is CSASKPADKQFF.